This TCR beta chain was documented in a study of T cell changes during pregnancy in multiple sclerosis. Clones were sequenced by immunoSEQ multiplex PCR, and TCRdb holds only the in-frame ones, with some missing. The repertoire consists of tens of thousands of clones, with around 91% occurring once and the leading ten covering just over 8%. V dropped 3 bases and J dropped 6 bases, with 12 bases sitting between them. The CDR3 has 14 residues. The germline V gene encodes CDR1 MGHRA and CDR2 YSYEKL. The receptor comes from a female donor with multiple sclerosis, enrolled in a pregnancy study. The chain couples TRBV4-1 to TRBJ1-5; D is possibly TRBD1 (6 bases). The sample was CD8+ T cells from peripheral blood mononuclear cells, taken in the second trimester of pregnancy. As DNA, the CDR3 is TGCGCCAGCAGCCATACAGGGACGGGTCAGCCCCAGCATTTT. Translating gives CASSHTGTGQPQHF.